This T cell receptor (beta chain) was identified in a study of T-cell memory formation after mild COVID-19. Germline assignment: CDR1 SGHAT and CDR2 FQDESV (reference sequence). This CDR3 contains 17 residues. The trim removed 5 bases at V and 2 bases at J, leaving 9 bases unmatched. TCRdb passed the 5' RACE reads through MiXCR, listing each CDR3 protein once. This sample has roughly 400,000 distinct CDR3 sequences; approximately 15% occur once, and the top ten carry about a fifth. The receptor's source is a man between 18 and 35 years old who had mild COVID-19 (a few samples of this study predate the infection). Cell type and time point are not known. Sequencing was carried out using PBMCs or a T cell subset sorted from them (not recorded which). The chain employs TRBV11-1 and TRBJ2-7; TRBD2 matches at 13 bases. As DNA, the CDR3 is TGTGCCAGCAGCCCCCCGGGACTAGCGGGGATCCCCTACGAGCAGTACTTC. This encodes CASSPPGLAGIPYEQYF.